The 6 T cell receptor beta chains given below trace back to one sample, sequenced in a study of blood T cell repertoires in COVID-19. This table comes from immunoSEQ multiplex PCR, and its TCRdb copy is limited to in-frame clones, with some not included. The sample has about 300,000 clones; roughly 82% are singletons. Sequenced material: peripheral blood. The receptors originated from a woman between 45 and 65 years old with acute or convalescent COVID-19.

This chain joins TRBV5-1 and TRBJ2-5; D gene uncertain. The length of the CDR3 is 13 residues. CDR1 SGHRS and CDR2 YFSETQ come from the germline V gene. V lost 5 bases, J lost 1 base, and 9 bases lay in between. CDR3 DNA: TGCGCCAGCAGAACTTACAGCCAAGAGACCCAGTACTTC. Residues: CASRTYSQETQYF.

This chain connects TRBV19 to TRBJ2-1; TRBD1 matches at 10 bases. The V and J ends lost 7 bases and 7 bases, in that order; junction bases with no gene match: 4. Germline V lookup: CDR1 LNHDA, CDR2 SQIVND (reference sequence). CDR3 length: 13 amino acids. CDR3 in DNA: TGTGCCAGTACCAGGGACAGGGGAAATGAGCAGTTCTTC. It yields the protein CASTRDRGNEQFF.

This rearrangement joins TRBV10-3 to TRBJ2-3; TRBD2 matches at 11 bases. There are 15 residues in the CDR3. Trimming at V came to 7 bases and at J to 0 bases, leaving 3 bases not matched to a gene. Germline V gene data show CDR1 as ENHRY and CDR2 as SYGVKD. The CDR3 sequence: CAITRTSGSTDTQYF. DNA of the CDR3: TGTGCCATCACCAGGACTAGCGGGAGCACAGATACGCAGTATTTT.

This clone was detected a few times. In DNA form, the CDR3 reads TGTGCCAGCAGCTTAATAGGCGGAGAACCCGGGAGTCTCTACAATGAGCAGTTCTTC. This translates into CASSLIGGEPGSLYNEQFF. The genes are TRBV7-3 and TRBJ2-1; a possible D gene is TRBD2 (6 bases). CDR3 length equals 19 residues. CDR1 and CDR2 (germline): SGHTA, FQGTGA. V lost 1 base and J lost 3, with 22 bases in between. The full variable domain, rest sourced from reference TRBV7-3 and TRBJ2-1, is GAGVSQTPSNKVTEKGKYVELRCDPISGHTALYWYRQSLGQGPEFLIYFQGTGAADDSGLPNDRFFAVRPEGSVSTLKIQRTERGDSAVYLCASSLIGGEPGSLYNEQFFGPGTRLTVL.

V and J are TRBV7-3 and TRBJ1-2; D is unclear. V lost 6 bases and J lost 4, with 12 bases in between. Germline CDR1 reads SGHTA; CDR2 reads FQGTGA. This CDR3 spans 13 amino acids. In DNA form, the CDR3 reads TGTGCCAGCAGTGTGGGTTCAGGCTATGGCTACACCTTC. As protein: CASSVGSGYGYTF. The whole variable domain, filled in from reference TRBV7-3 and TRBJ1-2, reads GAGVSQTPSNKVTEKGKYVELRCDPISGHTALYWYRQSLGQGPEFLIYFQGTGAADDSGLPNDRFFAVRPEGSVSTLKIQRTERGDSAVYLCASSVGSGYGYTFGSGTRLTVV.

The chain has TRBV2 and TRBJ2-7; tentatively, D is TRBD1 (6 bases). The germline CDR1 and CDR2 sequences are SNHLY and FYNNEI. This CDR3 is 13 amino acids long. The germline V and J ends were trimmed by 7 bases and 0 bases, with 10 bases remaining between them. The chain's CDR3 is CASTGVSSYEQYF. CDR3 nucleotide sequence: TGTGCCAGCACAGGGGTTAGCTCCTACGAGCAGTACTTC.